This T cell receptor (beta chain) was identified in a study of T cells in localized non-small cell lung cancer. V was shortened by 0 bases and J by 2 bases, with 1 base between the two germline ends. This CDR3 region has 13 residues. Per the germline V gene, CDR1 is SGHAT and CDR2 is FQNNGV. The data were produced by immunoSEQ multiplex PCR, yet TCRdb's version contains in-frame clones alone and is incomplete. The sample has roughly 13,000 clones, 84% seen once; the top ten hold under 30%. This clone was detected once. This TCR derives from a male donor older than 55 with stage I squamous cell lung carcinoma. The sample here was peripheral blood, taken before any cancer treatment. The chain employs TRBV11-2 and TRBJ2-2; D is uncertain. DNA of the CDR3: TGTGCCAGCAGCTTAGAAAACACCGGGGAGCTGTTTTTT. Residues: CASSLENTGELFF.